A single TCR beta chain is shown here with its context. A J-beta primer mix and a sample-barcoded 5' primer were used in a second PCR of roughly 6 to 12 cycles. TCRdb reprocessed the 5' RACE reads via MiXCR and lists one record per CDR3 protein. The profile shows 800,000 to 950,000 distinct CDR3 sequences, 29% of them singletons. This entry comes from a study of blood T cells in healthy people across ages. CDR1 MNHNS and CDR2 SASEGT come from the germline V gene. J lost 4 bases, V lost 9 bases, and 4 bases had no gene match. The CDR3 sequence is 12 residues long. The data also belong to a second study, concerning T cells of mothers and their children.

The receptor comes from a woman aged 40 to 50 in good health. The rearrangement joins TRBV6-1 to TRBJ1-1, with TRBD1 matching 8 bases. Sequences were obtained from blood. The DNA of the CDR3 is TGTGCCAGTATACAGGGGGGCACTGAAGCTTTCTTT. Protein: CASIQGGTEAFF.